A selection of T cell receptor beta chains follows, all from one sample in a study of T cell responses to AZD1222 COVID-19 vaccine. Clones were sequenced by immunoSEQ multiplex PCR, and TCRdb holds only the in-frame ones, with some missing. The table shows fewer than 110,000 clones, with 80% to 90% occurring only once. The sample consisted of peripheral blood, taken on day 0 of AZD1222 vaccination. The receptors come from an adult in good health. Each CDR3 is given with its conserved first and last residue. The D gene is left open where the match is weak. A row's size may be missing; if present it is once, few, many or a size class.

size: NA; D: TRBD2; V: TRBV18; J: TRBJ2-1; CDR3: CASSPREGGSYNEQFF; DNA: TGTGCCAGCTCACCGCGGGAGGGAGGGTCCTACAATGAGCAGTTCTTC
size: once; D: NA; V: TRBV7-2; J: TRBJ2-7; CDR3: CASSPATGEQYF; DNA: TGTGCCAGCAGCCCGGCTACCGGCGAGCAGTACTTC
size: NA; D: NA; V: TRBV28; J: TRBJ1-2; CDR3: CASSLGGASEGYTF; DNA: TGTGCCAGCAGTTTAGGGGGGGCCAGTGAGGGCTACACCTTC
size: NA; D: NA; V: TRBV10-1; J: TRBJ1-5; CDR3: CASSASNQPQHF; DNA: TGCGCCAGCAGTGCATCCAATCAGCCCCAGCATTTT
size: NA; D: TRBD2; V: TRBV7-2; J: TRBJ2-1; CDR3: CASSLGPAGDQNEQFF; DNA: TGTGCCAGCAGCTTAGGTCCAGCGGGAGATCAGAATGAGCAGTTCTTC
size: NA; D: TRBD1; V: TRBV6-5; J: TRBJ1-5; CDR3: CASSRTGVNQPQHF; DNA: TGTGCCAGTTCCCGGACAGGGGTCAATCAGCCCCAGCATTTT
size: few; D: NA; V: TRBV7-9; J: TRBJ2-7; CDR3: CASSLRQTYEQYF; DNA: TGTGCCAGCAGCTTGAGACAGACCTACGAGCAGTACTTC
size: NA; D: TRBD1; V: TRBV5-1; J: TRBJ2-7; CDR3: CASSPWDRPEQYF; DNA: TGCGCCAGCAGCCCGTGGGACAGGCCCGAGCAGTACTTC
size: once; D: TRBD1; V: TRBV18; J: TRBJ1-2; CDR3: CASSLTGGYGYTF; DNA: TGTGCCAGCTCATTAACAGGGGGCTATGGCTACACCTTC
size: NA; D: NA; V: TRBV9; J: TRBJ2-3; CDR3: CASSVGVGASTDTQYF; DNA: TGTGCCAGCAGCGTAGGGGTCGGGGCTAGCACAGATACGCAGTATTTT
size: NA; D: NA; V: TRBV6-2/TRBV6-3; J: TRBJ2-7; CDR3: CASSRFSSYEQYF; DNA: TGTGCCAGCAGTCGCTTTAGCTCCTACGAGCAGTACTTC